This entry is about one T cell receptor (beta chain). This clone showed up just a few times. The antigen it binds to is not known. No base quality values were provided; no much bigger clone lies one nucleotide off. The library was prepared using the immunoSEQ multiplex PCR assay. The multiplex PCR relied on a mix of 60 forward primers for TCR Vbeta segments and 13 reverse primers for TCR Jbeta segments. The CDR3 region of rearranged TCR beta genes was amplified from genomic DNA with a multiplex PCR assay. On the Illumina HiSeq System, the amplified TCR beta libraries were sequenced as 87-base-pair reads. On the study's bioinformatics: A later analysis tallied tens of millions of unique TCR beta chains across the 640 or so repertoires, and around 12 million of those chains were shared by two or more donors. Raw reads were error-corrected and collapsed into unique sequences with a nearest-neighbor algorithm that merged closely related sequences to remove PCR and sequencing errors. To assign V, D and J gene segments, CDR3 sequences were aligned to IMGT reference sequences. For a sequence to be retained, a match of at least six nucleotides to both a V gene segment and a J gene segment was required. A rearrangement counted as productive if the CDR3 had no stop codons and remained in frame with V and J, and every other rearrangement counted as non-productive. Following IMGT convention, CDR3 was defined as the stretch from the second conserved V-encoded cysteine up to the conserved J-encoded phenylalanine. The earlier analysis of fewer than 700 of the donors excluded sequences that lacked an unambiguous match to a single V gene segment. An earlier analysis of some 500 of the donors classified V segments as functional when productive rearrangements were above 56.7% and as segregating when the standard deviation between donors was above 5%. To diagnose cytomegalovirus status from the catalog of TCR beta chain sequences, a statistical classification framework was built. V and J gene assignment, in a later analysis, came from comparing TCR nucleotide sequences with IMGT/GENE-DB human TR gene sequences. The TCRdist pipeline was used in a later analysis to assign CDR3 sequences and most-parsimonious VDJ recombination scenarios. In a later analysis, every TCR beta chain was defined by the combination of its CDR3 amino acid sequence and its V-gene family, and reads without a unique V-gene family were dropped. A later analysis removed several hundred highly shared, low-generation-probability nucleotide sequences to deal with suspected cross-contamination and a sequencing artifact. In a later analysis, a clonal expansion index for each public chain was calculated from normalized within-repertoire ranks of inferred template counts. A later analysis computed generation probabilities with a VDJ recombination model fitted to out-of-frame rearrangements, and checked the results against IGoR. In a later analysis, hypergeometric tests were used to score TCR-TCR, TCR-HLA and TCR-CMV co-occurrence, with a repertoire-size bias correction applied to TCR pairs. In a later analysis, false discovery rates were estimated by permuting HLA or CMV assignments 20 times. A later analysis grouped co-occurring TCRs with DBSCAN, adding TCRdist sequence similarity when clustering within HLA-allele-positive subsets. For co-occurrence clustering, repertoires with fewer than 30,000 or more than 120,000 public chains were excluded, along with five repertoires with anomalous nucleotide sharing. The immuneACCESS repertoire file appears here via TCRdb, limited to in-frame rearrangements. These files lack a portion of the clones; in checked studies, under half of the deficit traces to unresolved V genes, and the cause of the others is not known. V and J calls and clone size follow that table, whereas D and trimming were derived from the DNA. Counted in this sample were 100,000 to 150,000 clones; 70% to 80% of them appeared once. 1.9% of the sample belongs to the ten largest clones.

This record belongs to a study of cytomegalovirus exposure and HLA in healthy donors (dated by TCRdb to 2017 to 2019). Context from the whole study: An earlier analysis of roughly 500 of the donors reported 276 Gb of sequence data and around 110 million unique TCR beta sequences from some 180 million T cells. An early release covering roughly 600 HLA-typed donors comprised about 320 gigabases of sequencing data and 85 million or so unique TCR sequences. Among the roughly 400 genotyped donors, around 79% belonged to the genetic ancestry cluster associated with self-reported Caucasian donors. The study aimed to test whether cataloging public T cell receptors could reveal signatures of past pathogen exposure. The study profiled the T cell repertoires of 500 to 800 subjects by immunosequencing and related them to cytomegalovirus serostatus. In addition to the first cohort of 650 to 750 subjects, a separate validation cohort of approximately 110 different subjects was used. High-throughput TCR immunosequencing, statistical association of individual TCRs with disease status, and machine learning were combined to predict cytomegalovirus infection status. To study patterns of TCR occurrence, a later analysis re-analyzed previously published TCR beta repertoires from just over 650 donors and added high-resolution HLA genotyping. The later analysis used no new phenotypic data to find candidate immune exposures, relying instead on TCR beta sequences and their occurrence across donors. In an earlier analysis of 500 to 650 of the donors, high-throughput TCR beta sequencing was used to judge whether each TCR beta V gene segment behaved as functional or pseudogenic. Donor age, sex, ethnicity and CMV serostatus were compiled alongside the repertoire data. A later genetic analysis used genome-wide SNP genotypes for about 65% of the roughly 670 donors, treating that subset as a discovery cohort. Every discovery cohort repertoire had been produced on one sequencing platform. HLA typing covered class I and class II loci at four-digit resolution. Typing coverage differed by locus: A, B, C, DRB1 and DQB1 were typed in roughly 620-630 donors, DQA1 in around 500, DPA1 in around 580, and DPB1 in 472. Several DR-DQ haplotypes were treated as single units for association and clustering because of strong linkage in the cohort. Among 350 to 400 genotyped donors of the cohort, an average of around 240,000 unique TCR beta nucleotide sequences were sequenced per donor, approximately 20% of them non-productive.

The cohort comprised some 700 healthy bone marrow donors. At the time of sampling, all cohort members were nominally healthy, though unrecorded immune exposures were likely present. The donor was CMV seronegative and belonged to the group of 380 or so seronegative cohort members. Every donor gave a peripheral blood sample, and the peripheral blood mononuclear cells from that sample were used for TCR beta sequencing. Genomic DNA extraction from the blood cell samples was performed with the Qiagen DNeasy Blood Extraction Kit. The junction shows trimming of 4 bases on V and 0 bases on J, plus 13 bases between the germline ends. The germline V gene yields SGHRS for CDR1 and YFSETQ for CDR2. Taken from cysteine to phenylalanine, the CDR3 has 16 residues. The read is trimmed to its CDR3 DNA, 48 bases read in frame from base 1. The research as a whole found: The earlier analysis of 587 of the donors excluded approximately 17 rarely observed V segments, including chromosome 9 orphons, because counts were too low. Three of the identified cytomegalovirus-associated TCR beta chains were confirmed in vitro to be specific for cytomegalovirus antigens. Across donors, most TCR sequences were observed very rarely, whereas some public TCRs were present in many individuals. It was suggested by the authors that the approach could potentially be generalized to other disease states and immunological phenotypes. In the study, approximately 160 TCR beta chains were listed as associated with cytomegalovirus. In both the original and validation cohorts, the classifier was reported to diagnose cytomegalovirus status with high specificity and sensitivity. Broadly in line with IMGT annotations, most TCR beta V segments showed up in productive rearrangements about 87% or about 30% of the time in an earlier analysis of about 500 of the donors. According to a later genetic analysis, donors in an Asian-associated ancestry cluster had fewer N-insertions in productive TCRs than the approximately 650-donor mean. A cluster of highly shared sequence variants was judged likely to be a technical artifact of the sequencing pipeline. According to a later analysis, parvovirus B19, influenza, CMV and Epstein-Barr virus appeared linked to several top co-occurrence clusters. According to a later analysis, TCR association rates differed among HLA loci, with DRB1 alleles showing the most associated TCRs and HLA-C alleles showing the fewest. Correlated functional status among segregating V segments might be attributable to linkage disequilibrium, but an unknown experimental factor could not be ruled out. Assigning TCR associations to individual alleles was difficult when HLA alleles, especially DR and DQ, strongly co-occurred. At a false discovery rate of 0.05, a later analysis linked around 15,000 TCR beta sequences to specific HLA alleles. An association between a missense DCLRE1C variant and V-gene and J-gene trimming of TCR beta chains was found in a later genetic analysis and replicated in an independent cohort. Compared with equally common non-associated chains, HLA-associated TCR beta chains in a later analysis were more clonally expanded and had lower generation probabilities. Some IMGT-functional V segments, including TRBV6-2 and TRBV6-3, could not be told apart with the 87-base-pair reads, so those segments were excluded. A further reported finding was that TCR beta sequences accurately predicted the HLA-A and HLA-B alleles for most subjects in the first cohort. Sequencing depth was assumed to be roughly uniform across donors in the presence/absence analyses, though that assumption may not hold. The only immune exposure information available for the cohort was CMV serostatus. The cohort was sequenced for TCR beta chains only, and without alpha or paired-chain data the features that could be detected were limited. Because HLA typing was missing for some donors at each locus, association tests included only the typed subset. Most CMV-associated TCR beta chains appeared to be HLA-restricted in a later analysis, and the HLA associations seemed to be driven largely by CMV exposure.

This sequence was found in a man between 50 and 59 years old in good health and CMV-seronegative. The material sequenced was PBMCs. The chain is made from TRBV5-1 and TRBJ2-2; a tentative D call is TRBD1 (7 bases match). The nucleotide sequence reads TGCGCCAGCAGCGGGGGGACAGAGACGAACACCGGGGAGCTGTTTTTT. It translates to CASSGGTETNTGELFF.